The 9 T cell receptor beta chains presented below share a single source sample, sequenced in a study of vaccination effects on CD4 cells after COVID-19. Following an approximately 11-day culture, CD4+ T cells were purified. The person's infection with SARS-CoV-2, confirmed by PCR, took place between March and December 2020. Participants were given two doses of BNT162b2 or mRNA-1273 vaccine. The antigens for these receptors are not known. The method was immunoSEQ multiplex PCR; TCRdb's version includes in-frame clones alone and lacks a portion of them. The sample records about 46,000 clones, 65% to 80% being singletons. The source was CD4+ T cells from PBMCs cultured without peptide, collected after COVID-19 vaccination. The source is a human donor who had a prior SARS-CoV-2 infection.

This clone has more than one count but fewer than ten. The V call is TRBV14, the J call TRBJ1-3, with D uncertain. V was shortened by 0 bases and J by 3 bases, with 6 bases between the two germline ends. The CDR3 contains 14 residues. Germline CDR1 and CDR2: SGHDN and FVKESK. The CDR3 region has the DNA TGTGCCAGCAGCCAAGATTGGAGTGGAAACACCATATATTTT. Amino acid sequence: CASSQDWSGNTIYF. The variable domain in full, completed from reference TRBV14 and TRBJ1-3, reads EAGVTQFPSHSVIEKGQTVTLRCDPISGHDNLYWYRRVMGKEIKFLLHFVKESKQDESGMPNNRFLAERTGGTYSTLKVQPAELEDSGVYFCASSQDWSGNTIYFGEGSWLTVV.

CDR3 DNA sequence: TGTGCCAGCAGCCGCGCGGGGGGGCAAACCGGGGAGCTGTTTTTT. Translation: CASSRAGGQTGELFF. The gene calls are TRBV5-4 and TRBJ2-2; TRBD2 matches 9 bases. This CDR3 has 15 amino acids. J was trimmed by 5 bases and V by 4 bases; bases with no gene match: 6. Germline values: CDR1 SGHNT, CDR2 YYREEE (reference sequence).

The chain links TRBV18 to TRBJ1-2; D not certain. V was pared by 0 bases and J by 4 bases, with 15 bases between. The CDR3 has 16 residues. Germline-derived CDR1 and CDR2 are KGHSH and LQKENI. The CDR3 region is CASSPPTVAGGYGYTF. CDR3 in DNA: TGTGCCAGCTCACCACCGACGGTGGCTGGCGGCTATGGCTACACCTTC.

The gene calls are TRBV7-2 and TRBJ1-2; D is undetermined. Trimming pared 5 bases from V and 6 bases from J, leaving 10 bases between. This CDR3 spans 12 amino acids. Germline CDR1 is SGHTA and CDR2 is FQGNSA. The CDR3 coding sequence is TGTGCCAGCAGCAATACTGTCCATGGCTACACCTTC. It is translated as CASSNTVHGYTF.

The sample holds a few counts of this clone. The chain has TRBV4-1 and TRBJ1-6; tentative D call: TRBD1 (6 bases). There are 15 residues in the CDR3. The V gene's germline CDR1 is MGHRA and CDR2 YSYEKL. The V end was cut by 4 bases, the J end by 7 bases, with 14 bases between. For the CDR3, the DNA is TGCGCCAGCAGCCTCGAACAGGGTAGGAATTCACCCCTCCACTTT. Its protein product is CASSLEQGRNSPLHF.

The chain uses TRBV19 and TRBJ1-5; D may be TRBD1 (6 bases). Germline V gene data show CDR1 as LNHDA and CDR2 as SQIVND (reference sequence). Trimming shortened V by 7 bases and J by 7 bases, and 17 bases separated the two germline ends. CDR3 length equals 14 residues. The CDR3 here is CASTRGGVYQPQHF. CDR3 coding DNA: TGTGCCAGTACCCGAGGGGGAGTTTACCAGCCCCAGCATTTT.

This sequence joins TRBV6-4 and TRBJ2-1; possibly TRBD1 or TRBD2 for D (5 bases each). The CDR3 has 13 residues. The V end was cut by 2 bases, the J end by 10 bases, with 12 bases between. The germline CDR1 and CDR2 sequences are MRHNA and SNTAGT. The CDR3 loop is CASSDEVEGEQFF. CDR3 nucleotides: TGTGCCAGCAGTGACGAGGTAGAGGGGGAGCAGTTCTTC.

The gene calls are TRBV6-2 or TRBV6-3 and TRBJ1-1; tentatively, D is TRBD1 (6 bases). From germline, CDR1 is MNHEY and CDR2 SVGEGT. Trimming took 6 bases from V and 11 from J, leaving 22 bases between them. The CDR3 has 14 residues. The CDR3 loop is CASSDPGHESTAFF. The CDR3 DNA sequence: TGTGCCAGCAGCGATCCGGGACACGAATCGACCGCTTTCTTT.

The chain uses TRBV4-3 and TRBJ1-1, with 12 bases fitting TRBD1. This CDR3 region has 21 residues. V trimming: 2 bases; J trimming: 4 bases; junction bases outside the gene matches: 20. The germline V gene has CDR1 LGHNA and CDR2 YSLEER. The CDR3 region is CASSQKTPGQGASGRGTEAFF. CDR3 DNA sequence: TGCGCCAGCAGCCAAAAGACCCCGGGACAGGGGGCTTCGGGTCGAGGCACTGAAGCTTTCTTT.